Sequencing of this T cell receptor (beta chain) was carried out in a study of memory CD8 T cells in hepatitis C reinfection. Study context: Chronic HCV followed reinfection in two donors who cleared primary infection. Late or post reinfection samples were taken 12 to 24 weeks after detection.

Described time point: late/post reinfection, 12 to 24 weeks after detection. No in vitro expansion preceded TCR sequencing of the sorted cells. The Montreal HEPCO cohort supplied donors who inject drugs. Total naive CD8 T cells were sorted as viable CD3+ CD8+ CD45RO- cells from a couple of donors. This table comes from immunoSEQ multiplex PCR, and its TCRdb copy is limited to in-frame clones, with some not included. Altogether approximately 49,000 clones are present, 89% being singletons, with the ten largest covering 0.72%. This CDR3 region has 16 residues. V lost 5 bases, J lost 8 bases, and 21 bases lay in between. CDR1 and CDR2 from the germline V gene are MNHEY and SMNVEV (reference sequence).

The sample comprised naive CD8+ T cells sorted from blood. This chain connects TRBV27 to TRBJ1-4, with a possible D match to TRBD1 (5 bases). The sequence derives from a man between 18 and 29 years old with hepatitis C virus infection. The CDR3 reads CASSPPGGGVDEKLFF. CDR3 coding DNA: TGTGCCAGCAGTCCCCCCGGCGGGGGGGTTGACGAAAAACTGTTTTTT. Complete variable domain (other parts from reference TRBV27 and TRBJ1-4): EAQVTQNPRYLITVTGKKLTVTCSQNMNHEYMSWYRQDPGLGLRQIYYSMNVEVTDKGDVPEGYKVSRKEKRNFPLILESPSPNQTSLYFCASSPPGGGVDEKLFFGSGTQLSVL.